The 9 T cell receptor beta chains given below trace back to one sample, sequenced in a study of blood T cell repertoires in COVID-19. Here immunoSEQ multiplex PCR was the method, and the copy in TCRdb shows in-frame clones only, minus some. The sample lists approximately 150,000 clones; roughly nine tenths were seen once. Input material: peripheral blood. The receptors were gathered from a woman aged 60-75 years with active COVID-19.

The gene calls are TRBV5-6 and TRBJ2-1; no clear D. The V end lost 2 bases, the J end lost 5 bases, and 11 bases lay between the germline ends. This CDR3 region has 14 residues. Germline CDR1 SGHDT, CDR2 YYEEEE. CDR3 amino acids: CASSFGHADNEQFF. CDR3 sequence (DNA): TGTGCCAGCAGCTTTGGCCACGCCGACAATGAGCAGTTCTTC.

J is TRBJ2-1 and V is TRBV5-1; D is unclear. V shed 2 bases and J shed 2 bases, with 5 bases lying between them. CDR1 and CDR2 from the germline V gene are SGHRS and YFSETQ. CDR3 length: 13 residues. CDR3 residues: CASSFLAYNEQFF. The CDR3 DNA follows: TGCGCCAGCAGCTTCCTCGCCTACAATGAGCAGTTCTTC.

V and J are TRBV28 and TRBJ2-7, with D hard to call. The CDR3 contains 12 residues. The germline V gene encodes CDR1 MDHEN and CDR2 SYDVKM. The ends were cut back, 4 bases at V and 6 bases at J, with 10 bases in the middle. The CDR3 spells CASSSTLSEQYF. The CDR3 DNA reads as TGTGCCAGCAGTTCTACCCTCTCCGAGCAGTACTTC.

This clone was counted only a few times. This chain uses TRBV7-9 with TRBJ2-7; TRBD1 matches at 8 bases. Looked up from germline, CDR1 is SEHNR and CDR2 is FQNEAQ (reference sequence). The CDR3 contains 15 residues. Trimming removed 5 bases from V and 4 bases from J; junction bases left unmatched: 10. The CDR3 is CASSHGQGAIYEQYF. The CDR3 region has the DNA TGTGCCAGCAGCCACGGGCAGGGGGCAATTTACGAGCAGTACTTC.

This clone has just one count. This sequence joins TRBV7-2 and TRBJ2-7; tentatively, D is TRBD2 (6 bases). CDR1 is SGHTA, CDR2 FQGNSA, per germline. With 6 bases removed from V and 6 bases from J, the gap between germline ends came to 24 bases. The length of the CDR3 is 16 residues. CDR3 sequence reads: CASRVDSTRGTLEQYF. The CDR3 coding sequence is TGTGCCAGCAGGGTCGACTCGACTCGAGGGACTCTCGAGCAGTACTTC.

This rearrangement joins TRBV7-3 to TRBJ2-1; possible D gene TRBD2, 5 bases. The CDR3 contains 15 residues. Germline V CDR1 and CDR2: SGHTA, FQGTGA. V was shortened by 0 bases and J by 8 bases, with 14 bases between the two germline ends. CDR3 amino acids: CASSLTGSVVDEQFF. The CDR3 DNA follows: TGTGCCAGCAGCTTAACTGGGAGTGTGGTTGATGAGCAGTTCTTC.

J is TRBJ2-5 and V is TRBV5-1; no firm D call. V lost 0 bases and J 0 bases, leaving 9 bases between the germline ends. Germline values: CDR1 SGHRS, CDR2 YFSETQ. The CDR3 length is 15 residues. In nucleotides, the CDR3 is TGCGCCAGCAGCTTGGAGTCAGATTACCAAGAGACCCAGTACTTC. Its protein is CASSLESDYQETQYF.

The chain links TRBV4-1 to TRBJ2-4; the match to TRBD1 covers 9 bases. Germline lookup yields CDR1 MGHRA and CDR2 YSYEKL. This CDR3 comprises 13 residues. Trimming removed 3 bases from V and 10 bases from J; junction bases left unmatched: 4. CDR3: CASSHTGGGIQYF. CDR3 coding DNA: TGCGCCAGCAGCCATACAGGGGGCGGAATTCAGTACTTC.

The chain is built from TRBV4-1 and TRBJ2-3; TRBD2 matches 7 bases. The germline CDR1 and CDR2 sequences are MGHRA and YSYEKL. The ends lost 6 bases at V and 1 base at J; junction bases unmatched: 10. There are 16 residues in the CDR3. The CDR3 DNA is TGCGCCAGCAGTGGATTGGGGCGGGAGCGCACAGATACGCAGTATTTT. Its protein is CASSGLGRERTDTQYF.